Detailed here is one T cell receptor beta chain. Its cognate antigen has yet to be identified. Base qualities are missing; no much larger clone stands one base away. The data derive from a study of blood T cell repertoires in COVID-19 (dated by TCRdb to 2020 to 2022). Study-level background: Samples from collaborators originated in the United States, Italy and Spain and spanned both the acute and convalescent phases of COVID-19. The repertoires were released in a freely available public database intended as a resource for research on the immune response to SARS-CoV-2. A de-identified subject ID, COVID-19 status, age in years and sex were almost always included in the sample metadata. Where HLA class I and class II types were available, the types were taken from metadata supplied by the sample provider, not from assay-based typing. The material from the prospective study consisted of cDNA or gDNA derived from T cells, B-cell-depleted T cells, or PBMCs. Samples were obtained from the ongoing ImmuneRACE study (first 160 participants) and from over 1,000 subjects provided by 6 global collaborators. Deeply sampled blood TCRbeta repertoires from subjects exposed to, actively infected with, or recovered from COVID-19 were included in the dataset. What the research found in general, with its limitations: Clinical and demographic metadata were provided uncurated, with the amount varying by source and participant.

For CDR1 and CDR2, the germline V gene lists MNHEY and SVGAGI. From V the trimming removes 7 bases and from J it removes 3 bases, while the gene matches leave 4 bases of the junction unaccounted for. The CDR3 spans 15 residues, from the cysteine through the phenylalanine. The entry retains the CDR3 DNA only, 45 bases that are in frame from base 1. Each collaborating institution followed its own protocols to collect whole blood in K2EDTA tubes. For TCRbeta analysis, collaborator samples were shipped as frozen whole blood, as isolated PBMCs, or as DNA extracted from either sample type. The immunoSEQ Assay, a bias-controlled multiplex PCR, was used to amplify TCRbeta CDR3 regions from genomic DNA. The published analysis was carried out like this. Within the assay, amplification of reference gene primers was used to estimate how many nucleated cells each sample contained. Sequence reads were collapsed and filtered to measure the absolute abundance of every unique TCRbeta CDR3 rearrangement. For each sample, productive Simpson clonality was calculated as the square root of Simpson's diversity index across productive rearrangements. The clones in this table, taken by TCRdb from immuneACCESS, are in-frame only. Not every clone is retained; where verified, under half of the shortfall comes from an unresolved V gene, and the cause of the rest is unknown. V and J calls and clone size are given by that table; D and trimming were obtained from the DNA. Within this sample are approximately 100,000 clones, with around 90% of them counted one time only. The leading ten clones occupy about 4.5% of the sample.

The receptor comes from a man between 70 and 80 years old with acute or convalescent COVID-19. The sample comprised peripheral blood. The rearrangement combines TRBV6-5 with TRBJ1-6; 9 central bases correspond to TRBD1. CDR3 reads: CASIQGAYYNSPLHF. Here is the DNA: TGTGCCAGCATACAGGGGGCTTACTATAATTCACCCCTCCACTTT.